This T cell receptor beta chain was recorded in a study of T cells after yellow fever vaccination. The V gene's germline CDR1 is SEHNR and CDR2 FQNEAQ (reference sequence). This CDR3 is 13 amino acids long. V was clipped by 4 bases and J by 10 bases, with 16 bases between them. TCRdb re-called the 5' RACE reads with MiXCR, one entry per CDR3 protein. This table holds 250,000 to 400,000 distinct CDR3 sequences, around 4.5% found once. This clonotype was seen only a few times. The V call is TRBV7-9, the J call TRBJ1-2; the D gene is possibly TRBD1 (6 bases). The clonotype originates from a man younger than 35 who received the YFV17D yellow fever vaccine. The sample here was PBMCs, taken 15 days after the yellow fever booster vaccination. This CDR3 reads CASSSPGQSPYTF. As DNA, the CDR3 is TGTGCCAGCAGCTCCCCCGGACAGTCGCCCTACACCTTC.